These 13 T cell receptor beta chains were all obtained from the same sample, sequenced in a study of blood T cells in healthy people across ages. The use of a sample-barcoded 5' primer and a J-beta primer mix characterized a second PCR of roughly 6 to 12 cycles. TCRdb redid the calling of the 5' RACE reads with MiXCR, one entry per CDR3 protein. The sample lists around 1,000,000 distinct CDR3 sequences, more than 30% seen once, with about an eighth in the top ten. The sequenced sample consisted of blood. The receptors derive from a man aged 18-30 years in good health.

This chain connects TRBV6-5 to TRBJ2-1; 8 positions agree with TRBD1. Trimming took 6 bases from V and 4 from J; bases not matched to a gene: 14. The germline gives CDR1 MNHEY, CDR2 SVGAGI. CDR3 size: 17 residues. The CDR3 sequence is CASSPSPGTGEYNEQFF. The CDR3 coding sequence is TGTGCCAGCAGCCCTAGCCCCGGGACAGGAGAGTACAATGAGCAGTTCTTC.

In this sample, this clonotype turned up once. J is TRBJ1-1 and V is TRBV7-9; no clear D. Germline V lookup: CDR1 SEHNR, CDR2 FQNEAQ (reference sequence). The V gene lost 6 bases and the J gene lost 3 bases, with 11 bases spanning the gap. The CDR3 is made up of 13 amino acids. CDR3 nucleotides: TGTGCCAGCAGGCTAGACTTGGACACTGAAGCTTTCTTT. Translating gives CASRLDLDTEAFF.

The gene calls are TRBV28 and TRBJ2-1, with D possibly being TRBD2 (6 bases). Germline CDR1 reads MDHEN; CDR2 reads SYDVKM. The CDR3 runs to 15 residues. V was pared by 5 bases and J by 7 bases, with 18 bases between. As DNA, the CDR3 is TGTGCCAGCAGTCCCTCGGAGGGCGCGCGTAATGAGCAGTTCTTC. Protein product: CASSPSEGARNEQFF.

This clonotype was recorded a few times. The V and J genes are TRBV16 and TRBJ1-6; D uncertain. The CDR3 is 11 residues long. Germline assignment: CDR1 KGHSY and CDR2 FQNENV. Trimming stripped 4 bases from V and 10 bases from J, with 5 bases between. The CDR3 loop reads CASSLRSPLHF. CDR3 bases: TGTGCCAGCAGCCTCCGCTCACCCCTCCACTTT. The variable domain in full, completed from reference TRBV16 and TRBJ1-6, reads GEEVAQTPKHLVRGEGQKAKLYCAPIKGHSYVFWYQQVLKNEFKFLISFQNENVFDETGMPKERFSAKCLPNSPCSLEIQATKLEDSAVYFCASSLRSPLHFGNGTRLTVT.

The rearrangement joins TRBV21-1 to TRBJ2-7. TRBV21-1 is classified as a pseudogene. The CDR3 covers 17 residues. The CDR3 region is CASSEDRGRALSYEQYF. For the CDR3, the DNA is TGTGCCAGCAGCGAGGACCGCGGTAGAGCACTCTCCTACGAGCAGTACTTC.

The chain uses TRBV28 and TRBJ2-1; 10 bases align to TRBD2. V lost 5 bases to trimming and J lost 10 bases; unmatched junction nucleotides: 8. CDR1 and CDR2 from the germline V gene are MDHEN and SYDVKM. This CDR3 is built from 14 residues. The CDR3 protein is CASSVSSGGFEQFF. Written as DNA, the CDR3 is TGTGCCAGCAGTGTGTCTAGCGGGGGTTTCGAGCAGTTCTTC.

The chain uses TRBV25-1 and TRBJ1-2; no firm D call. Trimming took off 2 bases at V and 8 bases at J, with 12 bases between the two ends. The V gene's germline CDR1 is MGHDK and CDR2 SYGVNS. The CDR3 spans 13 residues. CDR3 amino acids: CASSESSAEGYTF. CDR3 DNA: TGTGCCAGCAGTGAAAGTTCAGCGGAGGGCTACACCTTC.

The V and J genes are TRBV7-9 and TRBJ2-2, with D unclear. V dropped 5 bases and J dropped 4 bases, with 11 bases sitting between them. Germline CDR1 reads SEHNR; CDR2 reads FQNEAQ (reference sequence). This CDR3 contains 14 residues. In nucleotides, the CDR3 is TGTGCCAGCAGCGTGAACAGCCGCACCGGGGAGCTGTTTTTT. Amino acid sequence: CASSVNSRTGELFF.

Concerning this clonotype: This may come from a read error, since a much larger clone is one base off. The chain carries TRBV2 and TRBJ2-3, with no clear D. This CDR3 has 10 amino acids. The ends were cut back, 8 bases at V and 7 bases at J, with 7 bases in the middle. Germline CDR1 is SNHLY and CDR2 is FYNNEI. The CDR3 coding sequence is TGTGCCAGCGAAGGATATACGCAGTATTTT. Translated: CASEGYTQYF. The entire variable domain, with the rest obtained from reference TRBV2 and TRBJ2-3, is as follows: EPEVTQTPSHQVTQMGQEVILRCVPISNHLYFYWYRQILGQKVEFLVSFYNNEISEKSEIFDDQFSVERPDGSNFTLKIRSTKLEDSAMYFCASEGYTQYFGPGTRLTVL.

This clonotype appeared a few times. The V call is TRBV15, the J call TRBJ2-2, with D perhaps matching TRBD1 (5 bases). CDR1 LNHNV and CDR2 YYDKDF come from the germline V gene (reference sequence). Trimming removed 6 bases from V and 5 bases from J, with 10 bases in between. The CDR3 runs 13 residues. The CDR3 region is CATRTDQTGELFF. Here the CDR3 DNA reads TGTGCCACCAGGACAGACCAAACCGGGGAGCTGTTTTTT.

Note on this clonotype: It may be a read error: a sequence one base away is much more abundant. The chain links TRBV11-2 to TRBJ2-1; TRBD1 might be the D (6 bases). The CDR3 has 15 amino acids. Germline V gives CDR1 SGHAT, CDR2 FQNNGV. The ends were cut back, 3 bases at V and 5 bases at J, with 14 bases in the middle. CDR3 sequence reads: CASSLMGAADNEQFF. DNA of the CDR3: TGTGCCAGCAGCTTGATGGGGGCAGCCGACAATGAGCAGTTCTTC.

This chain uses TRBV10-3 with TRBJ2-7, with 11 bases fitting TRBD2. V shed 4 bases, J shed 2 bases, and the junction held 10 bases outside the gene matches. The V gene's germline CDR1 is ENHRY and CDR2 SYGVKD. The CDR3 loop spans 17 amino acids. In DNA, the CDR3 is TGTGCCATCAGTGGGGCCGGGACTAGCGGTACCGCCTACGAGCAGTACTTC. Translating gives CAISGAGTSGTAYEQYF.

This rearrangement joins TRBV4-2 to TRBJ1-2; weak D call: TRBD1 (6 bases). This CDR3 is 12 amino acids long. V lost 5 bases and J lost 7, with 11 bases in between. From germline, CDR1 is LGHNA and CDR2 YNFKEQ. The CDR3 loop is CASSARDTGYTF. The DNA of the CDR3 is TGTGCCAGCAGCGCCCGGGACACTGGCTACACCTTC.